The 2 T cell receptor beta chains listed next were all sequenced from one sample in a study of regulatory T cells in long-lasting Graves disease. Specified time point: newly diagnosed GD, antithyroid drugs for less than 3 months. Extracted RNA from PBMCs served as the source of the TCR library. Arm-PCR with iRepertoire HTBI primers amplified the CDR3 regions for these TCR beta libraries. In TCRdb, the multiplex PCR reads were re-called with MiXCR into one record per CDR3 protein. Among roughly 410,000 distinct CDR3 sequences listed, 15% were seen once. These data were also filed under a second study, of T cells in Graves' hyperthyroidism and ophthalmopathy.

The sequences come from peripheral blood mononuclear cells (PBMCs), collected at new diagnosis, from a patient treated with antithyroid drugs. These receptors came from a middle-aged woman with Graves disease.

The chain couples TRBV6-2 or TRBV6-3 to TRBJ1-5; D ambiguous. In germline, CDR1 is MNHEY, CDR2 SVGEGT. The CDR3 covers 16 residues. Trimming removed 5 bases from V and 2 bases from J, with 16 bases in between. The CDR3, as DNA: TGTGCCAGCAGTGAAGGCGTGTCTCTCGGCAATCAGCCCCAGCATTTT. Translation gives CASSEGVSLGNQPQHF.

This clonotype came up many times. V and J are TRBV11-3 and TRBJ1-2; TRBD1 might be the D (5 bases). CDR1 and CDR2 from the germline V gene are SGHNT and YENEEA. The CDR3 is made up of 16 amino acids. Trimming left V 2 bases short and J 1 base short, with 14 bases between. The CDR3 is CASSLLGTEHNYGYTF. The CDR3 region has the DNA TGTGCCAGCAGCTTATTGGGGACCGAACATAACTATGGCTACACCTTC.